The 31 T cell receptor beta chains below all came from one sample that was sequenced in a study of OX40 agonist ivuxolimab in advanced cancers. Here immunoSEQ multiplex PCR was the method, and the copy in TCRdb shows in-frame clones only, minus some. The sample shows fewer than 25,000 clones, around 80% of them seen only once. Sample: CD4+ or CD8+ T cells sorted from blood, taken in a trial of the OX40 agonist ivuxolimab. The receptor source for this set is an adult with an advanced solid tumor such as melanoma, head and neck, liver or kidney cancer.

The V call is TRBV11-2, the J call TRBJ2-3, with D uncertain. CDR1 is SGHAT, CDR2 FQNNGV, per germline. Trimming took off 3 bases at V and 0 bases at J, with 13 bases between the two ends. This CDR3 comprises 16 residues. The CDR3 reads CASSFELLTSTDTQYF. In nucleotides, the CDR3 is TGTGCCAGCAGCTTCGAACTGCTTACTAGCACAGATACGCAGTATTTT.

The CDR3 coding sequence is TGTGCCAGCAGTTACGACAGCTCCTCTTATGGTGAAAAACTGTTTTTT. Protein: CASSYDSSSYGEKLFF. J is TRBJ1-4 and V is TRBV6-5; possible D gene TRBD1, 5 bases. The germline gives CDR1 MNHEY, CDR2 SVGAGI. V gave up 2 bases and J gave up 7 bases, with 17 bases separating them. The CDR3 spans 16 residues.

The rearrangement uses TRBV6-6 and TRBJ2-7; 9 positions match TRBD1. This CDR3 is built from 13 residues. CDR1 is MNHNY, CDR2 SVGAGI, per germline (reference sequence). J was trimmed by 3 bases and V by 8 bases; bases with no gene match: 5. For the CDR3, the DNA is TGTGCCAGCGCGGGACAGGGACACTACGAGCAGTACTTC. Translated, it gives CASAGQGHYEQYF.

The table lists this clone with a count of one. The chain employs TRBV9 and TRBJ1-1, with 7 bases fitting TRBD1. V was clipped by 0 bases and J by 7 bases; unmatched bases: 9. CDR1 and CDR2 from the germline V gene are SGDLS and YYNGEE. This CDR3 has 15 residues. For the CDR3, the DNA is TGTGCCAGCAGCGTAGATTTTGTGACAGGGATTGAAGCTTTCTTT. It specifies CASSVDFVTGIEAFF.

This clone was picked up a small number of times. This chain uses TRBV30 with TRBJ2-7, with D possibly TRBD1 on 6 matching bases. Trimming took 0 bases from V and 2 from J, leaving 11 bases between them. CDR3 size: 14 residues. Germline-derived CDR1 and CDR2 are GTSNPN and SVGIG (reference sequence). The CDR3 reads CAWSVTGNPYEQYF. Here the CDR3 DNA reads TGTGCCTGGAGTGTAACAGGGAATCCCTACGAGCAGTACTTC.

This CDR3 reads CATALTGVQHTEAFF. The CDR3 region has the DNA TGTGCCACCGCGCTCACAGGGGTTCAGCACACTGAAGCTTTCTTT. V is TRBV19 and J is TRBJ1-1; 7 bases fit TRBD1. Germline V gene sequence: CDR1 LNHDA, CDR2 SQIVND (reference sequence). CDR3 length: 15 residues. J lost 3 bases, V lost 10 bases, and 14 bases had no gene match.

This clone is a singleton in its sample. This sequence joins TRBV29-1 and TRBJ2-7, with TRBD1 identical over 10 bases. The CDR3 runs 15 residues. CDR1 and CDR2 from the germline V gene are SQVTM and ANQGSEA. After removal of 5 bases from V and 4 bases from J, the junction contained 11 bases not matched to a gene. In nucleotides, the CDR3 is TGCAGCGTTTATCTTGGGGACAGGGGTTGGTACGAGCAGTACTTC. Translation: CSVYLGDRGWYEQYF.

The rearrangement links TRBV28 to TRBJ2-5; D perhaps matches TRBD2 (5 bases). CDR3 length equals 14 residues. Trimming took 4 bases from V and 2 from J, leaving 11 bases between them. CDR1 and CDR2 from the germline V gene are MDHEN and SYDVKM. For the CDR3, the DNA is TGTGCCAGCAGTTCGGGGATTAATCAAGAGACCCAGTACTTC. Its translation: CASSSGINQETQYF. The full variable domain, in which reference TRBV28 and TRBJ2-5 provide the parts outside the CDR3, is DVKVTQSSRYLVKRTGEKVFLECVQDMDHENMFWYRQDPGLGLRLIYFSYDVKMKEKGDIPEGYSVSREKKERFSLILESASTNQTSMYLCASSSGINQETQYFGPGTRLLVL.

This clone was picked up a small number of times. The V call is TRBV28, the J call TRBJ2-3; D gene unclear. The length of the CDR3 is 14 residues. V lost 5 bases to trimming and J lost 4 bases, with 13 bases between them. CDR1 is MDHEN, CDR2 SYDVKM, per germline. The CDR3, as DNA: TGTGCCAGCAGTATCCCTACAGACCCAGATACGCAGTATTTT. Residues: CASSIPTDPDTQYF.

With respect to this clone: It may be a read error: a sequence one base away is much more abundant. Here the CDR3 reads CTSSRSGTQISNTEAFF. The CDR3 DNA reads as TGTACCAGCAGCCGGTCCGGGACCCAAATTTCCAACACTGAAGCTTTCTTT. The V gene is TRBV5-5, the J gene TRBJ1-1, with D maybe TRBD1 (5 bases). The length of the CDR3 is 17 residues. Germline values: CDR1 SGHKS, CDR2 YYEKEE (reference sequence).

The chain combines TRBV4-1 with TRBJ1-5; D may be TRBD1 (5 bases). Trimming left V 4 bases short and J 4 bases short, with 14 bases between. The CDR3 sequence is 15 residues long. Germline V gene data show CDR1 as MGHRA and CDR2 as YSYEKL. CDR3 protein: CASSLRDGRNQPQHF. CDR3 in DNA: TGCGCCAGCAGCCTCCGGGACGGACGAAATCAGCCCCAGCATTTT.

The rearrangement joins TRBV27 to TRBJ1-1; D is ambiguous. The CDR3 runs to 13 residues. Germline V gene data show CDR1 as MNHEY and CDR2 as SMNVEV (reference sequence). The V and J ends lost 3 bases and 1 base respectively, with 6 bases between them. The CDR3 loop reads CASSLNANTEAFF. Here the CDR3 DNA reads TGTGCCAGCAGTTTGAATGCGAACACTGAAGCTTTCTTT.

This clone was detected once. The V gene is TRBV13, the J gene TRBJ2-7, with 8 bases aligning to TRBD2. Germline CDR1 reads PRHDT; CDR2 reads FYEKMQ (reference sequence). CDR3 length equals 18 residues. The V gene end was trimmed by 5 bases and the J gene end by 2 bases; junction bases not matched to a gene: 17. CDR3 region: CASSPSLPLAGATYEQYF. The CDR3 DNA reads as TGTGCCAGCAGCCCTTCCCTACCCCTAGCGGGTGCAACCTACGAGCAGTACTTC. The variable domain in full, with the rest retrieved from reference TRBV13 and TRBJ2-7, is AAGVIQSPRHLIKEKRETATLKCYPIPRHDTVYWYQQGPGQDPQFLISFYEKMQSDKGSIPDRFSAQQFSDYHSELNMSSLELGDSALYFCASSPSLPLAGATYEQYFGPGTRLTVT.

V is TRBV7-3 and J is TRBJ2-2; no definite D call. V was clipped by 5 bases and J by 8 bases, with 9 bases between them. The CDR3 contains 12 residues. The germline V gene encodes CDR1 SGHTA and CDR2 FQGTGA. This CDR3 reads CASSDKQGELFF. CDR3 nucleotides: TGTGCCAGCAGCGATAAACAGGGGGAGCTGTTTTTT.

The V gene is TRBV10-3, the J gene TRBJ2-5; 11 positions agree with TRBD2. The V gene end was trimmed by 1 base and the J gene end by 1 base; junction bases not matched to a gene: 8. This CDR3 region has 18 residues. The germline V gene encodes CDR1 ENHRY and CDR2 SYGVKD. CDR3 coding DNA: TGTGCCATCAGTGAGTTCATTAGCGGGGGGGCGCGCCAAGAGACCCAGTACTTC. This codes for CAISEFISGGARQETQYF.

The chain employs TRBV9 and TRBJ1-1; 7 bases match TRBD1. The V gene's germline CDR1 is SGDLS and CDR2 YYNGEE. Trimming cost V 3 bases and J 7 bases; bases outside gene matches: 15. This CDR3 has 16 residues. In DNA form, the CDR3 reads TGTGCCAGCAGCGCTGGGGATGTTGCAGGGGGGATTGAAGCTTTCTTT. It yields the protein CASSAGDVAGGIEAFF.

The chain carries TRBV10-3 and TRBJ2-5; D gene unclear. The V end lost 3 bases, the J end lost 3 bases, and 20 bases lay between the germline ends. This CDR3 has 17 residues. Germline V CDR1 and CDR2: ENHRY, SYGVKD. CDR3 region: CAISDTRDDALKETQYF. CDR3 nucleotides: TGTGCCATCAGTGACACCCGTGACGACGCATTAAAAGAGACCCAGTACTTC.

CDR3 nucleotides: TGCGCCAGCAGCCAAGACTGGACAGGGGGCAGTCGGAACACCGGGGAGCTGTTTTTT. It is translated as CASSQDWTGGSRNTGELFF. J is TRBJ2-2 and V is TRBV4-3; 11 nucleotides agree with TRBD1. V lost 0 bases, J lost 1 base, and 7 bases stayed unmatched. Per germline, CDR1 LGHNA and CDR2 YSLEER. The length of the CDR3 is 19 residues.

Judged by abundance, this clone is medium-sized. CDR3 nucleotide sequence: TGTGCCAGCAGCTTAGCGCGGGACAATTCACCCCTCCACTTT. Protein product: CASSLARDNSPLHF. This chain uses TRBV2 with TRBJ1-6, with a tentative D call TRBD1 (5 bases). Trimming took 6 bases from V and 7 from J, leaving 13 bases between them. The CDR3 has 14 residues. Germline lookup yields CDR1 SNHLY and CDR2 FYNNEI.

Sample share makes this clone medium-sized. The chain recombines TRBV9 with TRBJ1-1; D might be TRBD1 (6 bases). Germline CDR1 and CDR2: SGDLS and YYNGEE. Trimming removed 8 bases at V and 1 base at J, with 9 bases between. This CDR3 comprises 12 residues. The CDR3 DNA reads TGTGCCAGTGGGGGCCCGAACACTGAAGCTTTCTTT. Translated: CASGGPNTEAFF.

The chain joins TRBV27 to TRBJ1-1; TRBD1 matches 9 bases. V was clipped by 2 bases and J by 1 base; unmatched bases: 2. CDR3 length equals 15 residues. The germline V gene has CDR1 MNHEY and CDR2 SMNVEV (reference sequence). Written as DNA, the CDR3 is TGTGCCAGCAGTTTAACGGACAGGGGGAACACTGAAGCTTTCTTT. It codes for CASSLTDRGNTEAFF.

The rearrangement links TRBV6-5 to TRBJ1-2, with TRBD1 identical over 7 bases. Germline V gene lookup returns CDR1 MNHEY and CDR2 SVGAGI. This CDR3 spans 16 amino acids. The trim removed 4 bases at V and 4 bases at J, leaving 12 bases unmatched. The CDR3 DNA is TGTGCCAGCAGTTTTTCTATAGAGGGGGCAGGCTATGGCTACACCTTC. It specifies CASSFSIEGAGYGYTF.

V gene TRBV7-3 combines with J gene TRBJ2-1, with 9 bases aligning to TRBD2. Germline trimming cut 3 bases from V and 0 bases from J; bases unmatched to any gene: 15. Looked up from germline, CDR1 is SGHTA and CDR2 is FQGTGA. This CDR3 region has 20 residues. The CDR3 region is CASSFLGASGDPSSYNEQFF. The DNA for the CDR3 is TGTGCCAGCAGCTTCCTAGGGGCTAGCGGGGACCCGAGCTCCTACAATGAGCAGTTCTTC.

J is TRBJ2-2 and V is TRBV5-1; D possibly corresponds to TRBD1 (5 bases). Germline V lookup: CDR1 SGHRS, CDR2 YFSETQ. Trimming removed 4 bases from V and 0 bases from J, with 13 bases in between. This CDR3 has 16 residues. The CDR3 bases are TGCGCCAGCAGCGGGCACAGGAGCTCGAACACCGGGGAGCTGTTTTTT. Translation gives CASSGHRSSNTGELFF.

The chain has TRBV19 and TRBJ2-3; D is ambiguous. CDR3 size: 13 residues. V was shortened by 5 bases and J by 4 bases, with 10 bases between the two germline ends. Germline CDR1 is LNHDA and CDR2 is SQIVND (reference sequence). CDR3 region: CASSLMPADTQYF. CDR3 in DNA: TGTGCCAGTAGTCTCATGCCGGCAGATACGCAGTATTTT.

This sequence joins TRBV30 and TRBJ2-3, with D possibly matching TRBD2 (5 bases). Germline assignment: CDR1 GTSNPN and CDR2 SVGIG (reference sequence). The CDR3 has 13 amino acids. The ends were cut back, 4 bases at V and 4 bases at J, with 12 bases in the middle. The CDR3 DNA follows: TGTGCCTGGACCAGCGGAGTAGCAGATACGCAGTATTTT. It is translated as CAWTSGVADTQYF.

This chain links TRBV4-1 with TRBJ1-4; no firm D call. The CDR3 contains 14 residues. CDR1 and CDR2 (germline): MGHRA, YSYEKL. V was trimmed by 2 bases and J by 8 bases, leaving 12 bases between them. DNA for the CDR3: TGCGCCAGCAGCCAACTTTCGGAAGGAGAAAAACTGTTTTTT. It specifies CASSQLSEGEKLFF.

V and J are TRBV4-1 and TRBJ2-7; tentatively, D is TRBD1 (5 bases). V lost 1 base and J 6 bases, leaving 16 bases between the germline ends. Germline CDR1 and CDR2: MGHRA and YSYEKL. This CDR3 region has 15 residues. The CDR3 DNA reads TGCGCCAGCAGCCAAGTCAGCCAGGGATCAAGCGAGCAGTACTTC. Amino acid sequence: CASSQVSQGSSEQYF.

The V and J genes are TRBV11-2 and TRBJ2-3; 9 bases align to TRBD2. The ends lost 3 bases at V and 2 bases at J; junction bases unmatched: 6. The CDR3 loop spans 16 amino acids. Germline CDR1 is SGHAT and CDR2 is FQNNGV. CDR3 bases: TGTGCCAGCAGCTTTAATAGCGGGGGAATCACAGATACGCAGTATTTT. Encoded protein: CASSFNSGGITDTQYF.

V and J are TRBV6-4 and TRBJ1-1, with 7 bases matching TRBD1. Germline CDR1 MRHNA, CDR2 SNTAGT. The CDR3 length is 15 residues. J was trimmed by 2 bases and V by 3 bases; bases with no gene match: 6. The CDR3 DNA follows: TGTGCCAGCAGTGAGACCGGGACAGCCAACACTGAAGCTTTCTTT. Amino acids: CASSETGTANTEAFF.

This chain uses TRBV7-9 with TRBJ1-2; D gene unclear. The germline V gene encodes CDR1 SEHNR and CDR2 FQNEAQ (reference sequence). Between the trimmed V and J ends, which lost 4 bases and 7 bases, there was a span of 7 bases. This CDR3 has 11 residues. CDR3 DNA: TGTGCCAGCAGCTCGTATGCTGGCTACACCTTC. It translates to CASSSYAGYTF.